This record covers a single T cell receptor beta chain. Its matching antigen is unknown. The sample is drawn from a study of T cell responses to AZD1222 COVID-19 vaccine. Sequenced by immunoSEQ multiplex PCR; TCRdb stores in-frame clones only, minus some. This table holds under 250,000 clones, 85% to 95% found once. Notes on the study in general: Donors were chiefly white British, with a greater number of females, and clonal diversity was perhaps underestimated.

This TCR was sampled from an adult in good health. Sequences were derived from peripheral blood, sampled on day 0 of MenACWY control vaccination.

The CDR3 loop reads CATSAGGADGYTF. CDR3 DNA: TGTGCCACTTCCGCAGGGGGCGCGGATGGCTACACCTTC. The V and J genes are TRBV24-1 and TRBJ1-2, with TRBD1 identical over 8 bases. The germline V gene has CDR1 KGHDR and CDR2 SFDVKD. V dropped 10 bases and J dropped 6; count of bases not matched to a gene: 9. The CDR3 covers 13 residues.